A single sample gave rise to the 10 T cell receptor beta chains below, sequenced in a study of blood T cell repertoires in COVID-19. Sequencing was performed with immunoSEQ multiplex PCR; in TCRdb, only in-frame clones are kept and a portion is missing. The table records about 180,000 clones, about 83% of them present only once. The specimen was peripheral blood. The receptors were sampled from a human donor in a cohort sampled during active COVID-19.

This clone was recorded a few times. This chain uses TRBV15 with TRBJ1-6; weak D call: TRBD1 (5 bases). Germline assignment: CDR1 LNHNV and CDR2 YYDKDF (reference sequence). The CDR3 consists of 18 residues. V lost 1 base and J 0 bases, leaving 13 bases between the germline ends. The CDR3 loop reads CATSRAGRASSYNSPLHF. The DNA for the CDR3 is TGTGCCACCAGCAGAGCGGGCAGGGCAAGCTCCTATAATTCACCCCTCCACTTT.

A word on this clone: This sample also contains other DNA sequences that code for the same CDR3. The CDR3 is CASSLSGGAYNEQFF. The CDR3 nucleotides are TGTGCCAGCAGCTTGAGCGGGGGGGCCTACAATGAGCAGTTCTTC. This chain links TRBV5-4 with TRBJ2-1; the match to TRBD2 covers 10 bases. The CDR3 length is 15 residues. Trimming cost V 1 base and J 2 bases; bases outside gene matches: 0. CDR1 and CDR2 (germline): SGHNT, YYREEE (reference sequence).

The chain employs TRBV7-8 and TRBJ2-6; D not resolved. V lost 3 bases, J lost 0 bases, and 12 bases lay in between. Per germline, CDR1 SGHVS and CDR2 FQNEAQ. This CDR3 has 17 residues. DNA of the CDR3: TGTGCCAGCAGCTTCCTCGACTCGATCTCTGGGGCCAACGTCCTGACTTTC. It specifies CASSFLDSISGANVLTF. The variable domain in full, completed from reference TRBV7-8 and TRBJ2-6, reads GAGVSQSPRYKVAKRGQDVALRCDPISGHVSLFWYQQALGQGPEFLTYFQNEAQLDKSGLPSDRFFAERPEGSVSTLKIQRTQQEDSAVYLCASSFLDSISGANVLTFGAGSRLTVL.

The chain uses TRBV5-1 and TRBJ2-7; 9 bases agree with TRBD1. Germline V gene data show CDR1 as SGHRS and CDR2 as YFSETQ. CDR3 length equals 16 residues. V trimming: 0 bases; J trimming: 7 bases; junction bases outside the gene matches: 11. CDR3 coding DNA: TGCGCCAGCAGCTTGGATCTCGGGACAGGGTACGAGGAGCAGTACTTC. Translating gives CASSLDLGTGYEEQYF.

In nucleotides, the CDR3 is TGTGCCACCAGTGATTTTGGGTGGGCGTCCACCGGGGAGCTGTTTTTT. Its translation: CATSDFGWASTGELFF. The rearrangement uses TRBV24-1 and TRBJ2-2; D is uncertain. The CDR3 sequence is 16 residues long. Germline V CDR1 and CDR2: KGHDR, SFDVKD. Trimming took 1 base from V and 4 from J, leaving 12 bases between them.

About this clone itself: The same CDR3 can be traced to other DNA sequences in this sample. This rearrangement joins TRBV3-1 (or the pseudogene TRBV3-2) to TRBJ2-1, with TRBD2 matching 10 bases. V trimming: 1 base; J trimming: 6 bases; junction bases outside the gene matches: 3. Germline V gene data show CDR1 as LGHDT and CDR2 as YNNKEL (reference sequence). The CDR3 totals 15 residues. The DNA of the CDR3 is TGTGCCAGCAGCCAAGCTAGCGGGGGTTCCAATGAGCAGTTCTTC. The encoded protein is CASSQASGGSNEQFF.

The chain uses TRBV4-1 and TRBJ1-5; D is possibly TRBD1 (5 bases). The CDR3 extends over 14 amino acids. Deletions cut 1 base from V and 4 bases from J, with 8 bases between. Germline loops: CDR1 MGHRA, CDR2 YSYEKL. Written as DNA, the CDR3 is TGCGCCAGCAGCCAAGTGGACACTAATCAGCCCCAGCATTTT. This translates into CASSQVDTNQPQHF.

J is TRBJ1-1 and V is TRBV18; 8 bases match TRBD1. The CDR3 has 13 amino acids. Germline V CDR1 and CDR2: KGHSH, LQKENI. J was trimmed by 8 bases and V by 4 bases; bases with no gene match: 6. This CDR3 is CASSRETGEEAFF. CDR3 nucleotide sequence: TGTGCCAGCTCACGAGAGACAGGGGAGGAAGCTTTCTTT.

In its sample, this clone ranks as medium-sized. The chain couples TRBV4-2 to TRBJ1-2; possibly TRBD1 for D (5 bases). The CDR3 has 12 residues. Germline V gene lookup returns CDR1 LGHNA and CDR2 YNFKEQ. Trimming pared 6 bases from V and 4 bases from J, leaving 9 bases between. CDR3 region: CASSLDSYGYTF. For the CDR3, the DNA is TGTGCCAGCAGTCTTGACAGCTATGGCTACACCTTC.

The chain uses TRBV6-2 or TRBV6-3 and TRBJ2-1; 9 positions agree with TRBD1. V dropped 5 bases and J dropped 4; count of bases not matched to a gene: 6. The V gene's germline CDR1 is MNHEY and CDR2 SVGEGT. The CDR3 consists of 15 residues. CDR3 loop: CASSDGTGNYNEQFF. The CDR3 DNA follows: TGTGCCAGCAGTGACGGGACAGGGAATTACAATGAGCAGTTCTTC.